The present T cell receptor beta chain was sequenced within a study of T cell changes during pregnancy in multiple sclerosis. The protocol was immunoSEQ multiplex PCR, while the TCRdb copy is restricted to in-frame clones and leaves out a portion. Seen here are some 16,000 clones, approximately 83% observed once, and the top ten hold about 15%. This clone has at least ten counts. CDR3 size: 16 residues. The germline V and J ends were trimmed by 3 bases and 1 base, with 12 bases remaining between them. CDR1 is LNHDA and CDR2 is SQIVND in the germline V gene (reference sequence). The chain joins TRBV19 to TRBJ2-2; D is possibly TRBD1 (5 bases). Source: CD8+ T cells from peripheral blood mononuclear cells, taken after pregnancy. The TCR sequence derives from a female donor in good health, enrolled as a control in a pregnancy study. The CDR3: CASSMGQELNTGELFF. In DNA, the CDR3 is TGTGCCAGTAGTATGGGGCAGGAGTTGAACACCGGGGAGCTGTTTTTT.